Listed below are T cell receptor beta chains from one sample, sequenced in a study of blood T cell repertoires in COVID-19. Produced via immunoSEQ multiplex PCR; TCRdb's table is partial and in-frame only. The sample consists of 150,000 to 200,000 clones, 84% of them appearing once. The sample consisted of peripheral blood. The source of these receptors is a man aged 25 to 40 with active or convalescent COVID-19. CDR3s include the opening cysteine and the closing phenylalanine or tryptophan. D genes are given only for firm matches. A clone size is listed for some rows: how often the clone was seen (once, few, many), or a class if it is expanded.

v_gene	d_gene	j_gene	abundance	CDR3aa	CDR3nt
TRBV19	-	TRBJ1-2	-	CASSILGNYGYTF	TGTGCCAGTAGTATCCTCGGTAACTATGGCTACACCTTC
TRBV24-1	-	TRBJ2-1	-	CATSDSWGDRQGRGFNNEQFF	TGTGCCACCAGTGATTCGTGGGGGGACAGACAGGGACGGGGGTTTAACAATGAGCAGTTCTTC
TRBV6-5	-	TRBJ1-2	-	CASSARRESYGYTF	TGTGCCAGCAGCGCCAGACGGGAAAGTTATGGCTACACCTTC
TRBV28	TRBD2	TRBJ2-1	-	CASSLRLAGENEQFF	TGTGCCAGCAGCCTTCGACTAGCGGGGGAGAATGAGCAGTTCTTC
TRBV4-3	TRBD2	TRBJ2-1	once	CASSQAGASGSWYTPEQFF	TGCGCCAGCAGCCAAGCTGGGGCTAGCGGGAGTTGGTACACTCCTGAGCAGTTCTTC
TRBV28	-	TRBJ1-5	-	CASRVQGYSNQPQHF	TGTGCCAGCCGAGTTCAGGGATATAGCAATCAGCCCCAGCATTTT
TRBV30	TRBD1	TRBJ1-2	few	CAWSRGNYGYTF	TGTGCCTGGAGCAGGGGGAACTATGGCTACACCTTC
TRBV5-1	-	TRBJ1-1	-	CASSRGNTEAFF	TGCGCCAGCAGCCGCGGGAACACTGAAGCTTTCTTT
TRBV24-1	TRBD1	TRBJ2-1	-	CATSEQGTYNEQFF	TGTGCCACCAGTGAACAGGGGACCTACAATGAGCAGTTCTTC
TRBV7-9	-	TRBJ2-7	-	CASSLGAGYEQYF	TGTGCCAGCAGCTTGGGTGCAGGCTACGAGCAGTACTTC
TRBV28	TRBD1	TRBJ2-1	-	CASSHSGTGGNEQFF	TGTGCCAGCAGCCACTCCGGGACAGGGGGAAATGAGCAGTTCTTC
TRBV7-8	-	TRBJ2-3	-	CASSLEGGPLTDTQYF	TGTGCCAGCAGCTTAGAGGGGGGGCCCCTCACAGATACGCAGTATTTT
TRBV25-1	-	TRBJ1-4	-	CASSRAGGAVEKLFF	TGTGCCAGCAGTCGGGCGGGGGGGGCCGTTGAAAAACTGTTTTTT
TRBV6-1	TRBD1	TRBJ1-3	-	CASSVVQGWSGNTIYF	TGTGCCAGCAGTGTAGTACAGGGGTGGTCTGGAAACACCATATATTTT
TRBV7-9	-	TRBJ2-1	-	CASSRPGGHQTNEQFF	TGTGCCAGCAGCCGACCTGGCGGCCACCAAACCAATGAGCAGTTCTTC
TRBV4-1	TRBD1	TRBJ1-6	-	CASSQLPGQYNSPLHF	TGCGCCAGCAGCCAACTACCGGGACAGTATAATTCACCCCTCCACTTT
TRBV4-1	TRBD1	TRBJ1-2	-	CASSEGGQGGRFYGYTF	TGCGCCAGCAGCGAAGGGGGACAGGGGGGAAGATTCTATGGCTACACCTTC
TRBV6-5	-	TRBJ1-1	once	CASRGVSTEAFF	TGTGCCAGCAGAGGGGTCAGCACTGAAGCTTTCTTT
TRBV4-1	-	TRBJ1-6	once	CASSRAGGLENSPLHF	TGCGCCAGCAGCCGCGCGGGGGGGCTTGAGAATTCACCCCTCCACTTT
TRBV24-1	-	TRBJ1-2	once	CATSGSGDYGYTF	TGTGCCACCAGTGGTTCAGGGGACTATGGCTACACCTTC
TRBV18	-	TRBJ1-2	-	CASSPQGGGNYGYTF	TGTGCCAGCTCACCACAGGGCGGGGGTAACTATGGCTACACCTTC
TRBV3-1/TRBV3-2	-	TRBJ1-2	-	CASSQDQVAGGYTF	TGTGCCAGCAGTCAAGATCAGGTGGCAGGTGGCTACACCTTC
TRBV27	TRBD2	TRBJ2-7	-	CASSYRTSSYEQYF	TGTGCCAGCAGTTATCGGACTAGCAGCTACGAGCAGTACTTC
TRBV5-1	-	TRBJ2-5	few	CASSLAVQASQETQYF	TGCGCCAGCAGCTTGGCGGTACAGGCGAGTCAAGAGACCCAGTACTTC
TRBV5-8	TRBD2	TRBJ2-2	-	CASKTSPTGELFF	TGTGCCAGCAAGACTAGCCCGACCGGGGAGCTGTTTTTT
TRBV2	TRBD1	TRBJ1-4	-	CASRAGGLTNEKLFF	TGTGCCAGCAGAGCAGGGGGCCTGACTAATGAAAAACTGTTTTTT